A single sample gave rise to the 7 T cell receptor beta chains below, sequenced in a study of blood T cell repertoires in COVID-19 (dated by TCRdb to 2018 to 2020). Library creation used the immunoSEQ multiplex PCR assay. TCRdb retrieved this table from immuneACCESS and kept in-frame rearrangements only. Not all clones are present; in checked studies, unresolved V genes account for under half, and no reason is known for the remainder. The sample has 110,000 to 150,000 clones on record, approximately 86% of them singletons. Together, the top ten hold more than 5% of the sample. Sequences were obtained from PBMCs or T cells enriched from blood (not recorded which). Every receptor here comes from a woman between 40 and 55 years old who had recovered from COVID-19.

As to this clone: Other nucleotide sequences from this sample produce the same CDR3. The chain carries TRBV19 and TRBJ1-1; 8 positions match TRBD1. This CDR3 comprises 14 residues. Per the germline V gene, CDR1 is LNHDA and CDR2 is SQIVND (reference sequence). With V trimmed by 3 bases and J by 5 bases, 5 bases remained unmatched. The CDR3 protein is CASSIQGAGTEAFF. The DNA of the CDR3 is TGTGCCAGTAGTATTCAGGGGGCGGGGACTGAAGCTTTCTTT.

This clone was seen more than once but under ten times. The V and J genes are TRBV14 and TRBJ2-7, with 7 bases identical to TRBD2. The germline CDR1 and CDR2 sequences are SGHDN and FVKESK. The CDR3 contains 13 residues. V was pared by 4 bases and J by 4 bases, with 4 bases of the junction left unmatched. CDR3 amino acids: CASSPAGLYEQYF. For the CDR3, the DNA is TGTGCCAGCAGCCCAGCGGGATTGTACGAGCAGTACTTC.

The count of this clone is one. The chain uses TRBV5-1 and TRBJ1-6; possible D gene TRBD1, 5 bases. The germline V and J ends were trimmed by 0 bases and 7 bases, with 11 bases remaining between them. Germline V gene data show CDR1 as SGHRS and CDR2 as YFSETQ. CDR3 length: 15 residues. Here the CDR3 reads CASSLEAGRNSPLHF. CDR3 in DNA: TGCGCCAGCAGCTTGGAGGCAGGGCGAAATTCACCCCTCCACTTT.

The gene calls are TRBV6-1 and TRBJ1-5; no definite D call. V lost 0 bases and J 6 bases, leaving 6 bases between the germline ends. Germline-derived CDR1 and CDR2 are MNHNS and SASEGT. CDR3 length: 13 amino acids. The CDR3 nucleotides are TGTGCCAGCAGTGAAGCGGAGATTCAGCCCCAGCATTTT. Its translation: CASSEAEIQPQHF.

CDR3: CAWSGPLAGAYEQYF. CDR3 coding DNA: TGTGCCTGGAGTGGTCCTTTAGCGGGAGCCTACGAGCAGTACTTC. The rearrangement uses TRBV30 and TRBJ2-7; the match to TRBD2 covers 9 bases. The CDR3 is 15 residues long. The germline V gene has CDR1 GTSNPN and CDR2 SVGIG (reference sequence). Trimming removed 1 base from V and 2 bases from J; junction bases left unmatched: 6.

The chain couples TRBV28 to TRBJ2-5; 9 nucleotides agree with TRBD1. This CDR3 region has 16 residues. CDR1 and CDR2 (germline): MDHEN, SYDVKM. With 5 bases clipped from V and 5 bases from J, the junction kept 12 bases outside the gene matches. CDR3 sequence (DNA): TGTGCCAGCAGTGAAAAGATGACAGGGGGGAAGGAGACCCAGTACTTC. Translated, it gives CASSEKMTGGKETQYF.

This clone was picked up a small number of times. This chain joins TRBV4-1 and TRBJ1-5; a weak D match, TRBD1 (6 bases). Germline CDR1 is MGHRA and CDR2 is YSYEKL. The CDR3 length is 15 residues. V shed 0 bases and J shed 3 bases, with 9 bases lying between them. The CDR3 DNA follows: TGCGCCAGCAGCCAAGACGGACAGCCCAATCAGCCCCAGCATTTT. This gives the protein CASSQDGQPNQPQHF.